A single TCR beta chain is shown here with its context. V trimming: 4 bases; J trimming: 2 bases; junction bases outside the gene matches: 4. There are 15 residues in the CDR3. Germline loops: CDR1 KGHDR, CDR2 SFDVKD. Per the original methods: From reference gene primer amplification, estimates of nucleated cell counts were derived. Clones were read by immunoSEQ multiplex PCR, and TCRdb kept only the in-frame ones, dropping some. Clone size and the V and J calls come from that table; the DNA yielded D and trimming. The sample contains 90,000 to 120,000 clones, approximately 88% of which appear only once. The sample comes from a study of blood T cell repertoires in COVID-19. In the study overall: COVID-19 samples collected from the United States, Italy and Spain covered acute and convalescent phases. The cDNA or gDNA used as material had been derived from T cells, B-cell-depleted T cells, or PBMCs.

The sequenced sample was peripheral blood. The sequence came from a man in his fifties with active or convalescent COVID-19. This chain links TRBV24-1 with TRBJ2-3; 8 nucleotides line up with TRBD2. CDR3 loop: CATSDPSGPTDTQYF. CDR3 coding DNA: TGTGCCACCAGTGACCCTAGCGGGCCCACAGATACGCAGTATTTT.